One and the same sample provided the 23 T cell receptor beta chains below, sequenced in a study of T-cell memory formation after mild COVID-19. Via MiXCR, TCRdb re-called the 5' RACE reads, giving one row per CDR3 protein. The sample lists about 440,000 distinct CDR3 sequences; 15% to 25% were seen once. Specimen: PBMCs or a T cell subset sorted from them (not recorded which). These receptors originate from an adult woman who had mild COVID-19 (a few samples of this study predate the infection). Cell type and time point are not known.

This clonotype was observed a handful of times. CDR3: CASSLTPAGVNTGELFF. CDR3 sequence (DNA): TGTGCCAGCAGCTTAACGCCAGCGGGGGTAAACACCGGGGAGCTGTTTTTT. V usage is TRBV7-3 and J usage is TRBJ2-2; the match to TRBD2 covers 8 bases. V lost 0 bases, J lost 2 bases, and 5 bases stayed unmatched. CDR1 is SGHTA, CDR2 FQGTGA, per germline. The CDR3 runs 17 residues.

The sample holds a few counts of this clonotype. The rearrangement links TRBV27 to TRBJ2-1, with a possible D match to TRBD1 (6 bases). The CDR3 has 14 amino acids. Germline CDR1 MNHEY, CDR2 SMNVEV (reference sequence). With 6 bases removed from V and 9 bases from J, the gap between germline ends came to 18 bases. CDR3 DNA: TGTGCCAGCAGGGGGTTACAGGGAGACAGTGAGCAGTTCTTC. Protein: CASRGLQGDSEQFF.

This clonotype was observed at least ten times. The chain is built from TRBV5-1 and TRBJ2-3; D ambiguous. With 7 bases removed from V and 5 bases from J, the gap between germline ends came to 17 bases. The CDR3 is made up of 14 amino acids. Germline CDR1 SGHRS, CDR2 YFSETQ. The CDR3 is CASRGRSAQDTQYF. The CDR3 DNA reads TGCGCCAGCCGAGGCAGGAGTGCACAAGATACGCAGTATTTT. The full variable domain, in which reference TRBV5-1 and TRBJ2-3 provide the parts outside the CDR3, is KAGVTQTPRYLIKTRGQQVTLSCSPISGHRSVSWYQQTPGQGLQFLFEYFSETQRNKGNFPGRFSGRQFSNSRSEMNVSTLELGDSALYLCASRGRSAQDTQYFGPGTRLTVL.

This clonotype occurred a few times. The chain combines TRBV24-1 with TRBJ2-7; possible D gene TRBD2, 6 bases. Germline V gene data show CDR1 as KGHDR and CDR2 as SFDVKD. Trimming left V 4 bases short and J 3 bases short, with 18 bases between. The CDR3 runs to 16 residues. The CDR3 region is CATSDGGVLGDYEQYF. The DNA for the CDR3 is TGTGCCACCAGTGACGGAGGGGTCCTAGGCGACTACGAGCAGTACTTC.

The V call is TRBV15, the J call TRBJ1-6, with TRBD1 as a possible D gene (5 bases). From germline, CDR1 is LNHNV and CDR2 YYDKDF (reference sequence). The CDR3 covers 13 residues. The CDR3: CASADIRNSPLHF. CDR3 coding DNA: TGTGCTTCCGCGGACATAAGGAATTCACCCCTCCACTTT.

This clonotype was counted at least ten times. The chain has TRBV3-1 and TRBJ2-7, with 7 bases aligning to TRBD2. This CDR3 region has 15 residues. Germline V lookup: CDR1 LGHDT, CDR2 YNNKEL (reference sequence). Losses at the gene ends were 4 bases for V and 1 base for J; bases not matched to a gene: 7. The CDR3 DNA reads TGTGCCAGCAGCCCCCGGGCTAGCGGTTCCTACGAGCAGTACTTC. Translation gives CASSPRASGSYEQYF.

The chain joins TRBV7-3 to TRBJ2-1; 10 positions match TRBD2. Germline-derived CDR1 and CDR2 are SGHTA and FQGTGA. This CDR3 region has 17 residues. V trimming: 1 base; J trimming: 6 bases; junction bases outside the gene matches: 9. The CDR3 reads CASSLRGAGGFSNEQFF. The CDR3 DNA sequence: TGTGCCAGCAGCTTAAGAGGAGCGGGAGGGTTTAGCAATGAGCAGTTCTTC.

J is TRBJ1-2 and V is TRBV15, with 7 positions matching TRBD1. V was pared by 0 bases and J by 4 bases, with 8 bases of the junction left unmatched. CDR3 length: 16 amino acids. CDR1 LNHNV and CDR2 YYDKDF come from the germline V gene (reference sequence). In nucleotides, the CDR3 is TGTGCCACCAGCAGAGATCGGACAGGAATACTCTATGGCTACACCTTC. Translated, it gives CATSRDRTGILYGYTF.

Of note for this clonotype: The limits of the CDR3 on the DNA are not certain, so only TCRdb's listed CDR3 is given. This chain links TRBV15 with TRBJ2-2. Germline V CDR1 and CDR2: LNHNV, YYDKDF (reference sequence). Termini included, the CDR3 measures 17 amino acids. CDR3: CATAEGNIRDTGELFFF.

The CDR3 protein is CASSPPTNNEQFF. CDR3 DNA sequence: TGTGCCAGCAGCCCCCCGACTAACAATGAGCAGTTCTTC. The rearrangement links TRBV3-1 to TRBJ2-1, with TRBD2 as a possible D gene (5 bases). CDR3 size: 13 residues. CDR1 and CDR2 from the germline V gene are LGHDT and YNNKEL (reference sequence). V was pared by 4 bases and J by 5 bases, with 9 bases between.

The rearrangement joins TRBV12-3 or TRBV12-4 to TRBJ2-3; the D is unclear. V was clipped by 1 base and J by 4 bases, with 6 bases between them. CDR3 length: 13 amino acids. The DNA for the CDR3 is TGTGCCAGCAGTTTAGTCTACCCAGATACGCAGTATTTT. Amino acid sequence: CASSLVYPDTQYF.

This clonotype has more than one count but fewer than ten. V gene TRBV12-3 or TRBV12-4 combines with J gene TRBJ1-2; D might be TRBD1 (5 bases). V lost 6 bases, J lost 8 bases, and 16 bases lay in between. This CDR3 region has 13 residues. The CDR3 reads CASRSTGARGYTF. CDR3 in DNA: TGTGCCAGCAGGTCTACAGGAGCTCGAGGCTACACCTTC.

This clonotype was counted between two and nine times. The rearrangement links TRBV7-2 to TRBJ1-4; D gene uncertain. The V end lost 1 base, the J end lost 5 bases, and 8 bases lay between the germline ends. The CDR3 consists of 14 residues. From germline, CDR1 is SGHTA and CDR2 FQGNSA. In nucleotides, the CDR3 is TGTGCCAGCAGCTTAGGACGTCGAAATGAAAAACTGTTTTTT. It specifies CASSLGRRNEKLFF.

V usage is TRBV6-5 and J usage is TRBJ1-3; D gene unclear. Deletions cut 8 bases from V and 0 bases from J, with 11 bases between. CDR1 and CDR2 (germline): MNHEY, SVGAGI. The length of the CDR3 is 14 residues. The CDR3 loop reads CASSGPSSGNTIYF. CDR3 coding DNA: TGTGCCAGCTCCGGACCCTCCTCTGGAAACACCATATATTTT.

In its sample, this clonotype was seen a few times. This rearrangement joins TRBV5-6 to TRBJ2-3; no clear D gene. CDR1 is SGHDT and CDR2 is YYEEEE in the germline V gene. This CDR3 comprises 12 residues. The germline V and J ends were trimmed by 3 bases and 8 bases, with 10 bases remaining between them. The CDR3 bases are TGTGCCAGCAGCTCCGGTGGGCCTACGCAGTATTTT. This encodes CASSSGGPTQYF.

This clonotype has a handful of counts. The V call is TRBV20-1, the J call TRBJ2-1; 7 bases match TRBD2. Germline V gene lookup returns CDR1 DFQATT and CDR2 SNEGSKA (reference sequence). The CDR3 runs 15 residues. The CDR3 DNA is TGCGGGGGGGTAGCGGGCGGAAGCTCCTACAATGAGCAGTTCTTC. The encoded protein is CGGVAGGSSYNEQFF.

The genes are TRBV9 and TRBJ1-1; D unresolved. Trimming took 2 bases from V and 0 from J, leaving 14 bases between them. The CDR3 spans 16 residues. Per the germline V gene, CDR1 is SGDLS and CDR2 is YYNGEE. The DNA for the CDR3 is TGTGCCAGCAGCGTTAACAGCCGAGTCATGAACACTGAAGCTTTCTTT. Translated, it gives CASSVNSRVMNTEAFF.

This chain uses TRBV27 with TRBJ2-7; 13 bases agree with TRBD2. Germline V CDR1 and CDR2: MNHEY, SMNVEV (reference sequence). Losses at the gene ends were 4 bases for V and 0 bases for J; bases not matched to a gene: 0. This CDR3 has 15 residues. The CDR3 nucleotides are TGTGCCAGCAGTTGGACTAGCGGGAGCTCCTACGAGCAGTACTTC. It yields the protein CASSWTSGSSYEQYF.

There are a few counts of this clonotype. The rearrangement links TRBV12-3 or TRBV12-4 to TRBJ1-5, with D possibly being TRBD1 (6 bases). The CDR3 runs 14 residues. Trimming shortened V by 7 bases and J by 3 bases, and 13 bases separated the two germline ends. The CDR3 reads CASTRAGHNQPQHF. CDR3 DNA sequence: TGTGCCAGCACCAGGGCGGGACACAATCAGCCCCAGCATTTT.

This clonotype was counted a few times. The J gene is TRBJ1-1, the V gene TRBV7-8; D gene uncertain. This CDR3 has 14 residues. The V gene lost 5 bases and the J gene lost 4 bases, with 14 bases spanning the gap. Germline V CDR1 and CDR2: SGHVS, FQNEAQ. The CDR3 DNA reads as TGTGCCAGCAGCCCCCAGTGGGAGGGCACTGAAGCTTTCTTT. Translated, it gives CASSPQWEGTEAFF.

This clonotype was observed a handful of times. This chain joins TRBV7-3 and TRBJ2-5; 8 nucleotides align to TRBD2. Unmatched junction bases numbered 3, after V lost 2 bases and J lost 1 base. The CDR3 extends over 15 amino acids. CDR1 SGHTA and CDR2 FQGTGA come from the germline V gene. CDR3 DNA sequence: TGTGCCAGCAGCTTAGCGGGAGGCGCCCAAGAGACCCAGTACTTC. It is translated as CASSLAGGAQETQYF. Looking up the rest from reference TRBV7-3 and TRBJ2-5 gives the full variable domain: GAGVSQTPSNKVTEKGKYVELRCDPISGHTALYWYRQSLGQGPEFLIYFQGTGAADDSGLPNDRFFAVRPEGSVSTLKIQRTERGDSAVYLCASSLAGGAQETQYFGPGTRLLVL.

V usage is TRBV12-3 or TRBV12-4 and J usage is TRBJ1-1; no clear D gene. Between the trimmed V and J ends, which lost 0 bases and 4 bases, there was a span of 9 bases. There are 14 residues in the CDR3. The CDR3 spells CASSLAWSATEAFF. In nucleotides, the CDR3 is TGTGCCAGCAGTTTAGCTTGGTCGGCCACTGAAGCTTTCTTT.

This clonotype occurred a few times. The gene calls are TRBV18 and TRBJ2-3; no firm D call. CDR3 size: 14 residues. Germline V lookup: CDR1 KGHSH, CDR2 LQKENI. V lost 3 bases to trimming and J lost 2 bases, with 9 bases between them. CDR3 in DNA: TGTGCCAGCTCACCTGAGACCAACACAGATACGCAGTATTTT. Its translation is CASSPETNTDTQYF.